These 5 T cell receptor beta chains share one sample of origin, sequenced in a study of blood T cell repertoires in COVID-19. Clones were read by immunoSEQ multiplex PCR, and TCRdb kept only the in-frame ones, dropping some. The sample yields over 150,000 clones, roughly 91% seen once. Sequenced input: peripheral blood. The receptors originated from a man aged 18 to 29 with COVID-19, enrolled during active disease.

J is TRBJ1-5 and V is TRBV29-1, with a possible D match to TRBD1 (6 bases). The CDR3 spans 13 residues. Trimming took 4 bases from V and 3 from J, leaving 10 bases between them. Germline V gene lookup returns CDR1 SQVTM and CDR2 ANQGSEA. CDR3 nucleotides: TGCAGCGTTGTGGACAGCTACAATCAGCCCCAGCATTTT. It yields the protein CSVVDSYNQPQHF. The variable domain in full, with the rest retrieved from reference TRBV29-1 and TRBJ1-5, is SAVISQKPSRDICQRGTSLTIQCQVDSQVTMMFWYRQQPGQSLTLIATANQGSEATYESGFVIDKFPISRPNLTFSTLTVSNMSPEDSSIYLCSVVDSYNQPQHFGDGTRLSIL.

The chain is built from TRBV9 and TRBJ1-2; 7 positions match TRBD1. Germline lookup yields CDR1 SGDLS and CDR2 YYNGEE. This CDR3 is 14 amino acids long. V dropped 4 bases and J dropped 8; count of bases not matched to a gene: 11. This CDR3 is CASSNSRDSLGYTF. The CDR3 DNA sequence: TGTGCCAGCAGCAACAGCCGGGACAGTTTAGGCTACACCTTC.

The chain carries TRBV12-3 or TRBV12-4 and TRBJ1-1; D gene ambiguous. V lost 1 base to trimming and J lost 2 bases, with 5 bases between them. This CDR3 contains 13 residues. The CDR3 protein is CASSLESNTEAFF. In nucleotides, the CDR3 is TGTGCCAGCAGTTTAGAAAGCAACACTGAAGCTTTCTTT.

The V call is TRBV6-5, the J call TRBJ2-1, with TRBD1 identical over 8 bases. Germline V gene sequence: CDR1 MNHEY, CDR2 SVGAGI. Unmatched junction bases numbered 7, after V lost 1 base and J lost 11 bases. The CDR3 is 14 residues long. The CDR3 region has the DNA TGTGCCAGCAGTTACTACCAGGGGGCGGGGAAGCAGTTCTTC. Its protein is CASSYYQGAGKQFF.

The V and J genes are TRBV10-3 and TRBJ2-3; the match to TRBD2 covers 9 bases. In germline, CDR1 is ENHRY, CDR2 SYGVKD. The CDR3 length is 15 residues. V lost 6 bases and J lost 2; bases outside the gene matches: 6. CDR3 sequence reads: CAISPGTSHTDTQYF. As DNA, the CDR3 is TGTGCCATCAGCCCCGGGACTAGCCACACAGATACGCAGTATTTT.